This T cell receptor beta chain was profiled in a study of response to subunit inactivated influenza vaccine. To note about this clonotype: As yet, its antigen is unknown.

Germline-derived CDR1 and CDR2 are WSHSY and SAAADI. CDR3 size: 17 residues. V lost 4 bases to trimming and J lost 0 bases, with 15 bases between them. Study findings and constraints: Seasonal influenza vaccination, on each occasion, was suggested by the authors to recruit few new T cells.

TCRdb re-derived calls from the RT-PCR reads in MiXCR, one entry per CDR3 protein. The sample includes around 570,000 distinct CDR3 sequences, about 8% of them seen just once. The receptor's source is a man aged 50 to 69 who received an inactivated influenza vaccine. This chain connects TRBV10-2 to TRBJ1-4, with D tentatively TRBD1 (6 bases). The sequencing used PBMCs from blood, collected about 23 months after vaccination. The DNA for the CDR3 is TGCGCCAGCAGTGCGGGACACCTCCTTGCAACTAATGAAAAACTGTTTTTT. Protein product: CASSAGHLLATNEKLFF.